The clone carrying this T cell receptor beta chain was seen a handful of times. Its matching antigen is unknown. This could be a read error, since a much larger clone is one nucleotide away. The V gene lost 6 bases and the J gene lost 0 bases, with 7 bases spanning the gap. This CDR3 contains 13 residues. The germline gives CDR1 MNHEY, CDR2 SVGEGT. The record originates from a study of human T cells and chemical hapten exposure. Study results and limitations: TCRs whose frequency exceeded 1 in 1000 remained the same following DPC sensitization.

Separate cDNA molecules received unique molecular identifiers, which the library attached to them. Source study methods: Sample TCR totals centred on a median of around 93,000, ranging roughly 20,000 to 750,000. TCRdb reprocessed the 5' RACE reads via MiXCR and lists one record per CDR3 protein. It is TCRdb's table, rather than the study itself, that gives the V and J calls and clone size. Of approximately 150,000 distinct CDR3 sequences in the sample, roughly 4% were seen once. The study extracted total RNA from unfractionated whole blood. The origin of this receptor is a female donor in good health. The chain joins TRBV6-2 or TRBV6-3 to TRBJ2-3; weak D call: TRBD2 (6 bases). The CDR3 DNA is TGTGCCAGCAGGGGGACTAGCACAGATACGCAGTATTTT. Amino acids: CASRGTSTDTQYF.